A selection of T cell receptor beta chains follows, all from one sample in a study of cytomegalovirus exposure and HLA in healthy donors. Some clones are missing from TCRdb's copy, which holds only in-frame ones; the method was immunoSEQ multiplex PCR. This sample carries hundreds of thousands of clones, 82% of them seen once, and the ten largest clones take about 6.1%. The specimen was PBMCs. The receptors here all came from a middle-aged man in good health and CMV-seropositive. The CDR3 runs from the conserved cysteine through the conserved F or W. D genes are given only for firm matches. Size values are once, few and many counts, or a class for expanded clones, and some rows have none.

TRBJ2-1 | - | TRBV6-6 | TRBD2 | CASSPGLAGLNEQFF | TGTGCCAGCAGTCCCGGACTAGCGGGATTAAATGAGCAGTTCTTC
TRBJ1-1 | - | TRBV30 | TRBD1 | CAFYRRQGPYMNTEAFF | TGTGCCTTTTACCGTCGACAGGGCCCCTACATGAACACTGAAGCTTTCTTT
TRBJ2-1 | - | TRBV25-1 | - | CASSVWGGGYNEQFF | TGTGCCAGCAGTGTGTGGGGAGGGGGTTACAATGAGCAGTTCTTC
TRBJ1-5 | - | TRBV11-3 | TRBD1 | CASSLGWTGDNQPQHF | TGTGCCAGCAGCTTAGGGTGGACAGGGGACAATCAGCCCCAGCATTTT
TRBJ1-1 | once | TRBV6-5 | - | CASSRGGEAFF | TGTGCCAGCAGCAGAGGGGGTGAAGCTTTCTTT
TRBJ1-6 | - | TRBV30 | TRBD1 | CAWVPDRGSPLHF | TGTGCCTGGGTCCCGGACAGGGGTTCACCCCTCCACTTT
TRBJ2-1 | - | TRBV13 | TRBD2 | CASREGTSGRVAYNEQFF | TGTGCCAGCAGAGAGGGGACTAGCGGGAGGGTTGCTTACAATGAGCAGTTCTTC
TRBJ2-2 | - | TRBV6-6 | TRBD2 | CASRGTTGLAAGELFF | TGTGCCAGCAGAGGTACCACGGGACTAGCGGCCGGGGAGCTGTTTTTT
TRBJ1-1 | - | TRBV11-2 | - | CASSLAYANTEAFF | TGTGCCAGCAGCTTAGCCTACGCGAACACTGAAGCTTTCTTT
TRBJ1-6 | - | TRBV5-1 | - | CASSLGDSNSPLHF | TGCGCCAGCAGCTTGGGAGACAGTAACTCACCCCTCCACTTT
TRBJ1-1 | - | TRBV4-1 | - | CASSQGYRGVRTEAFF | TGCGCCAGCAGCCAAGGCTACCGGGGGGTTCGCACTGAAGCTTTCTTT
TRBJ1-1 | few | TRBV15 | TRBD1 | CATSSDTQGAGTEAFF | TGTGCCACCAGCAGTGATACGCAGGGGGCTGGCACTGAAGCTTTCTTT
TRBJ1-1 | few | TRBV9 | - | CASSVAELNTEAFF | TGTGCCAGCAGCGTCGCGGAGCTAAACACTGAAGCTTTCTTT
TRBJ2-7 | - | TRBV7-2 | TRBD1 | CASSLHGQASYEQYF | TGTGCCAGCAGCTTACACGGACAGGCATCCTACGAGCAGTACTTC
TRBJ1-5 | - | TRBV2 | TRBD1 | CASCGQGDSQPQHF | TGTGCCAGCTGTGGACAGGGAGACAGTCAGCCCCAGCATTTT
TRBJ1-5 | - | TRBV19 | - | CASSVGDITSEPQHF | TGTGCCAGTAGTGTCGGGGACATTACCTCGGAGCCCCAGCATTTT
TRBJ1-3 | - | TRBV2 | - | CASSVSGNSGNTIYF | TGTGCCAGCAGTGTCTCGGGGAACTCTGGAAACACCATATATTTT
TRBJ2-2 | once | TRBV9 | - | CASSAHRNTGELFF | TGTGCCAGCAGCGCTCACAGGAACACCGGGGAGCTGTTTTTT
TRBJ2-1 | few | TRBV12-5 | TRBD2 | CASGPGLAVYNEQFF | TGTGCTAGTGGTCCCGGACTAGCGGTCTACAATGAGCAGTTCTTC
TRBJ2-1 | - | TRBV9 | TRBD2 | CASSFGTSGTLSSYNEQFF | TGTGCCAGCAGCTTCGGGACTAGCGGGACCCTGAGCTCCTACAATGAGCAGTTCTTC
TRBJ1-2 | - | TRBV28 | TRBD1 | CASKYGRGDYGYTF | TGTGCCAGCAAGTACGGCAGGGGGGACTATGGCTACACCTTC
TRBJ2-1 | - | TRBV2 | TRBD2 | CASTGTSGRATANEQFF | TGTGCCAGCACCGGGACTAGCGGGAGGGCCACCGCCAATGAGCAGTTCTTC
TRBJ1-1 | - | TRBV7-3 | - | CASSLTMNTEAFF | TGTGCCAGCAGCTTGACTATGAACACTGAAGCTTTCTTT
TRBJ2-2 | - | TRBV4-1 | TRBD2 | CASSHKPGLDNTGELFF | TGCGCCAGCAGCCATAAACCGGGACTAGACAACACCGGGGAGCTGTTTTTT
TRBJ2-1 | - | TRBV12-5 | - | CASGFGGNLYNEQFF | TGTGCTAGTGGTTTTGGGGGCAACCTCTACAATGAGCAGTTCTTC
TRBJ1-3 | - | TRBV5-4 | - | CASRSPGAGNTIYF | TGTGCCAGCCGATCCCCCGGAGCAGGGAACACCATATATTTT
TRBJ1-4 | - | TRBV2 | TRBD1 | CASSRQGVNEKLFF | TGTGCCAGCAGCAGACAGGGTGTTAATGAAAAACTGTTTTTT
TRBJ2-3 | - | TRBV29-1 | TRBD2 | CSVEETSGSSDTQYF | TGCAGCGTTGAAGAAACTAGCGGGAGCTCAGATACGCAGTATTTT
TRBJ1-4 | - | TRBV19 | TRBD1 | CASSTYGTGTNEKLFF | TGTGCCAGTAGTACCTACGGGACAGGCACCAATGAAAAACTGTTTTTT
TRBJ2-6 | - | TRBV5-5 | TRBD1 | CASSLKTGENSGANVLTF | TGTGCCAGCAGCTTGAAGACAGGGGAAAACTCTGGGGCCAACGTCCTGACTTTC
TRBJ1-5 | - | TRBV18 | TRBD1 | CASSHTGQGQPQHF | TGTGCCAGCTCACACACGGGACAGGGCCAGCCCCAGCATTTT
TRBJ2-3 | - | TRBV27 | TRBD2 | CASISSGRSDTQYF | TGTGCCAGCATATCTAGCGGGAGGTCAGATACGCAGTATTTT
TRBJ2-4 | - | TRBV5-1 | - | CASSSVPGAKNIQYF | TGCGCCAGCAGCTCTGTACCGGGAGCCAAAAACATTCAGTACTTC
TRBJ2-5 | - | TRBV7-9 | TRBD2 | CASSRTSGRRGPQETQYF | TGTGCCAGCAGCCGGACTAGCGGGAGACGGGGGCCCCAAGAGACCCAGTACTTC
TRBJ2-7 | - | TRBV7-9 | TRBD1 | CASSLRATGAYEQYF | TGTGCCAGCAGCTTAAGGGCGACAGGGGCCTACGAGCAGTACTTC
TRBJ2-3 | few | TRBV6-1 | TRBD2 | CASTGGRDTDTQYF | TGTGCCAGCACGGGGGGGCGCGACACAGATACGCAGTATTTT
TRBJ1-5 | - | TRBV2 | - | CASSDQGDQPQHF | TGTGCCAGCAGTGATCAGGGCGATCAGCCCCAGCATTTT
TRBJ2-2 | - | TRBV29-1 | TRBD1 | CSVFVPGQVSNTGELFF | TGCAGCGTCTTTGTCCCGGGACAGGTCTCGAACACCGGGGAGCTGTTTTTT
TRBJ2-5 | - | TRBV9 | - | CASSFRGGSETQYF | TGTGCCAGCAGCTTCCGAGGGGGATCAGAGACCCAGTACTTC
TRBJ2-1 | once | TRBV5-1 | TRBD2 | CASSLTSGNHNEQFF | TGCGCCAGCAGCTTGACTAGCGGGAACCACAATGAGCAGTTCTTC
TRBJ2-7 | once | TRBV5-1 | TRBD2 | CASSFPGLAYEQYF | TGCGCCAGCAGCTTTCCGGGACTAGCGTACGAGCAGTACTTC
TRBJ2-7 | - | TRBV27 | - | CASSLAGSSYEQYF | TGTGCCAGCAGTTTAGCGGGTAGCTCCTACGAGCAGTACTTC
TRBJ2-3 | - | TRBV7-3 | - | CASSPYPWTAGLTDTQYF | TGTGCCAGCAGCCCCTACCCCTGGACAGCCGGGCTCACAGATACGCAGTATTTT
TRBJ2-1 | few | TRBV5-1 | - | CASSLVQAPPPYNEQFF | TGCGCCAGCAGCTTGGTTCAGGCCCCCCCACCCTACAATGAGCAGTTCTTC
TRBJ2-1 | - | TRBV30 | - | CAWVRRLRYNEQFF | TGTGCCTGGGTACGCCGCCTCAGGTACAATGAGCAGTTCTTC
TRBJ2-2 | once | TRBV13 | TRBD1 | CASSPMTGEVGTGELFF | TGTGCCAGCAGCCCAATGACAGGGGAGGTTGGCACCGGGGAGCTGTTTTTT
TRBJ1-3 | - | TRBV5-1 | - | CASSWEGVSGNTIYF | TGCGCCAGCAGCTGGGAAGGGGTCTCTGGAAACACCATATATTTT
TRBJ2-3 | once | TRBV19 | TRBD1 | CASQQLPGQGTDTQYF | TGTGCCAGTCAGCAGTTACCGGGACAGGGCACAGATACGCAGTATTTT
TRBJ2-5 | few | TRBV9 | TRBD2 | CASSPQTSGLGTQYF | TGTGCCAGCAGCCCTCAGACTAGCGGCCTGGGGACCCAGTACTTC
TRBJ2-1 | - | TRBV2 | TRBD2 | CASRLGLAGSYNEQFF | TGTGCCAGCAGGCTGGGACTAGCGGGGTCCTACAATGAGCAGTTCTTC
TRBJ2-2 | - | TRBV5-6 | - | CASSPGESNTGELFF | TGTGCCAGCAGCCCCGGAGAATCCAACACCGGGGAGCTGTTTTTT
TRBJ1-4 | - | TRBV6-1 | TRBD1 | CASTETGDRGRKLFF | TGTGCCAGCACCGAAACAGGGGATCGGGGAAGAAAACTGTTTTTT
TRBJ1-5 | - | TRBV23-1 | TRBD1 | CASSHTNRGGLGSQPQHF | TGCGCCAGCAGTCACACCAACAGGGGAGGTTTAGGGAGCCAGCCCCAGCATTTT
TRBJ2-1 | - | TRBV7-6 | TRBD1 | CASSPRDRGRNEQFF | TGTGCCAGCAGCCCCCGGGACAGGGGGCGGAATGAGCAGTTCTTC
TRBJ1-5 | - | TRBV4-1 | - | CASSQLQGSNQPQHF | TGCGCCAGCAGCCAACTCCAGGGGAGCAATCAGCCCCAGCATTTT
TRBJ1-3 | - | TRBV9 | - | CASSVGGTSGNTIYF | TGTGCCAGCAGCGTAGGTGGGACATCCGGAAACACCATATATTTT
TRBJ2-4 | few | TRBV28 | TRBD2 | CASSLVSGRALAKNIQYF | TGTGCCAGCAGTTTGGTGAGCGGGAGGGCCTTAGCCAAAAACATTCAGTACTTC
TRBJ2-3 | - | TRBV5-1 | - | CASRARGATDTQYF | TGCGCCAGCAGGGCGCGTGGGGCCACAGATACGCAGTATTTT
TRBJ2-2 | - | TRBV5-1 | TRBD2 | CASSLLPAAGVIAGELFF | TGCGCCAGCAGCTTACTCCCCGCGGCGGGAGTGATAGCCGGGGAGCTGTTTTTT